This TCR beta chain came from a study of shared clonotypes between healthy human individuals (TCRdb year 2020). Describing the broader study: The cohort included three men and a couple of women between 18 and 49 years of age. The study deeply sequenced blood TCR repertoires of 5 or 6 healthy adults to estimate repertoire size and the extent of clonotype sharing between individuals. Libraries were prepared and TCR repertoires were sequenced by different laboratories using diverse techniques, in order to increase sequencing depth and limit assay-specific biases. Between about 0.8 and 9 billion PBMCs per donor were obtained by leukapheresis.

What the research found in general, with its limitations: The genetic and exposure-history diversity represented was limited by the small number of donors. Sampling was restricted to blood, and TCR repertoires in tissues likely differ from the TCR repertoires found in blood. Based on pairwise subsampling, the degree of clonotype sharing among donors was expected to be affected by sequencing depth.

Only one count was recorded for this clone. Its cognate antigen has yet to be identified. The input lacks base qualities; no much larger clone sits a single base away. Using the deep immunoSEQ assay, TCR CDR3 regions were amplified from genomic DNA by multiplex PCR. For each cell subset, the extracted genomic DNA was distributed evenly across all wells of several immunoSEQ 96-well plates, and each plate served as one replicate. Each replicate PCR for unsorted PBMC received about 0.3 ug genomic DNA, equal to tens of thousands of T cell genomes. Ten immunoSEQ deep assay plates were used to sequence unsorted PBMC genomic DNA. Purified libraries were measured with a Qubit 3.0 fluorometer, size-checked on a Bioanalyzer 2100, and measured again with the KAPA Library Quantification kit. Every immunoSEQ 96-well plate was sequenced on a separate single-read 150-cycle Illumina NextSeq 550 flow cell. The authors' pipeline ran thus. The immunoSEQ output contained only junctional sequences without quality scores, so filtering could not match that applied to full-length reads. Sequences were annotated with PyIR, a Python wrapper for IgBLAST v1.9, and V/J genes and CDR3 were assigned using IMGT germline references. Any read was removed if the V/J assignment was weak (E-value above 1e-6), the CDR3 was missing, or the read contained stop codons, out-of-frame junctions, or ambiguous translated residues. A V3J clonotype was defined by an identical inferred V gene, J gene, and CDR3 amino acid sequence. To compute the percentage overlap between repertoires, the number of shared unique clonotypes was divided by the size of the smaller repertoire. Repertoire richness was assessed with RTK rarefaction, the Chao1 estimator, and Recon v2.1 estimates of unobserved clonotypes. TCRdb carries this immuneACCESS record with in-frame sequences only. Its versions omit some clonotypes, under half of them owing to an unresolved V gene in the studies checked, with the rest unexplained. The DNA was the basis for D and trimming; V, J and clone size are from that table. The sample yields fewer than 600,000 clones; less than 85% were counted once. Together, the top ten hold approximately 12% of the sample.

The donors were healthy, HIV-negative adults who had no recently reported acute infections or vaccinations. All donors were Caucasian adults living in Nashville, Tennessee, USA. For unsorted samples, tens of millions of PBMCs were counted and genomic DNA was extracted with the QIAamp DNA Blood Mini kit. Blood was collected by leukapheresis, and PBMCs were isolated by Ficoll-Histopaque density gradient centrifugation and then cryopreserved in liquid nitrogen vapor phase. Sequencing was done on a sample of PBMCs. The TCR comes from a middle-aged woman in good health. Some clones in this sample may be carry-over from other donors' samples.

The CDR3 here reads CASNRGDSGNTIYF. The base sequence is TGTGCCAGCAACAGGGGGGACTCTGGAAACACCATATATTTT. The chain joins TRBV28 to TRBJ1-3; 8 of the junction bases match TRBD1. Trimming takes 7 bases off V and 0 bases off J; junction bases not matched to a gene: 2. From a lookup of the germline V gene, CDR1 and CDR2 are MDHEN and SYDVKM. The CDR3, cysteine through phenylalanine, is 14 amino acids long. The read is trimmed to its CDR3 DNA, 42 bases read in frame from base 1.